This T cell receptor beta chain is from a study of vaccination and CD4 T cells after COVID-19. Study information: Convalescent study patients returned SARS-CoV-2 positive nasal swab PCR results, with under 10 mild cases and one severe. Post-COVID draws came a median roughly 97 days after diagnosis (range 35 to 161).

As to treatment: 10-day PBMC culture with coronavirus spike peptide pools or control peptides (ViraFEST assay). Expansion of antigen-specific T cells with peptide pools by ViraFEST preceded sequencing of TCRs. This clonotype was detected a few times. The antigen remains undetermined. V was clipped by 2 bases and J by 4 bases, with 12 bases between them. This CDR3 is built from 15 residues. Germline loops: CDR1 SEHNR, CDR2 FQNEAQ (reference sequence). The Oncomine TCR Beta short-read assay was what sequenced the DNA obtained from cultured CD4+ T cells. TCRdb recomputed calls from the PCR reads with MiXCR, one row per CDR3 protein. This repertoire shows over 11,000 distinct CDR3 sequences, around a fifth found once; its top ten account for nearly 15%.

This clonotype originated in a human donor with COVID-19. Sequencing used cultured CD4+ T cells from blood. This chain joins TRBV7-9 and TRBJ1-3; no definite D call. The DNA of the CDR3 is TGTGCCAGCAGCTTATCGTCGGGATTGGGAAACACCATATATTTT. Translating it yields CASSLSSGLGNTIYF.